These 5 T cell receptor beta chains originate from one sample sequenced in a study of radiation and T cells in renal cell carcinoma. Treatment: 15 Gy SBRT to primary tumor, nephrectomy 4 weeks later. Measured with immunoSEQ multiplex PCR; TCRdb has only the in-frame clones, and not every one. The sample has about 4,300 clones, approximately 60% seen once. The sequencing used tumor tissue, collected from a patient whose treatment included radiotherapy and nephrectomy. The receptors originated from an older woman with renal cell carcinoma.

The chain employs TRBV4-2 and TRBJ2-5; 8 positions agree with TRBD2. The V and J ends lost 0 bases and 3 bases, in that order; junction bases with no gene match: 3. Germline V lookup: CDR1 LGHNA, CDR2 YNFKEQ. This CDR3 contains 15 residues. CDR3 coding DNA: TGTGCCAGCAGCCAAGATCGGGGGGGGGAAGAGACCCAGTACTTC. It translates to CASSQDRGGEETQYF.

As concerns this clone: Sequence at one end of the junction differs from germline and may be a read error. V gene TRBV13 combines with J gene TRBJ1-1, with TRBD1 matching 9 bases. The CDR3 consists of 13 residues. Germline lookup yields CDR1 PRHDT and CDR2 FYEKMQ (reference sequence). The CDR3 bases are TGTACCAGCAGCCGACAGGGGGTGACTGAAGCTTTCTTT. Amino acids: CTSSRQGVTEAFF.

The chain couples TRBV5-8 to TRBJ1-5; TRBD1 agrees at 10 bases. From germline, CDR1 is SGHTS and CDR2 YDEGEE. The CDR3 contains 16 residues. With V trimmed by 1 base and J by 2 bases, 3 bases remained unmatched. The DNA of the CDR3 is TGTGCCAGCAGCTTGTTCGGGACAGGGGGCAATCAGCCCCAGCATTTT. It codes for CASSLFGTGGNQPQHF. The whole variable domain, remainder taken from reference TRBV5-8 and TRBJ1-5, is EAGVTQSPTHLIKTRGQQATLRCSPISGHTSVYWYQQALGLGLQFLLWYDEGEERNRGNFPPRFSGRQFPNYSSELNVNALELEDSALYLCASSLFGTGGNQPQHFGDGTRLSIL.

The CDR3 is CSVEEGRTDTQYF. The CDR3 nucleotides read TGCAGCGTTGAAGAGGGTCGCACAGATACGCAGTATTTT. The chain uses TRBV29-1 and TRBJ2-3, with D unclear. V was clipped by 0 bases and J by 1 base, with 5 bases between them. The CDR3 contains 13 residues. Germline V lookup: CDR1 SQVTM, CDR2 ANQGSEA.

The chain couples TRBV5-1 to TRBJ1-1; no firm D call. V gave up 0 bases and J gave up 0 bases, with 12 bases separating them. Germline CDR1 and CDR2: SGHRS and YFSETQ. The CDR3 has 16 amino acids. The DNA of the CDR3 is TGCGCCAGCAGCTTGGAGGGAGGCACGCTGAACACTGAAGCTTTCTTT. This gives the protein CASSLEGGTLNTEAFF.